The text below deals with one T cell receptor beta chain. What it recognizes is unknown. This could be a read error, since a much larger clone is one nucleotide away. The germline V gene has CDR1 MNHEY and CDR2 SVGAGI. This CDR3 contains 14 residues. It was roughly 100 million PBMCs that unsorted samples used for genomic DNA. Original methodology: ImmunoSEQ output held junction-only sequences without quality scores, so filtering differed. Profiled with immunoSEQ multiplex PCR; TCRdb holds only in-frame clones, not every one. V, J and clone size derive from that table, while D and trimming were established from the DNA sequence. The table has about 520,000 clones, approximately 81% seen once. The data belong to a study of shared clonotypes between healthy human individuals. Whole-study results and caveats: Sharing of clonotypes among donors was expected to vary with sequencing depth. Tissue TCR repertoires likely differ from these blood-only repertoires.

Sequenced: PBMCs. The source of this sequence is a woman between 40 and 55 years old in good health. Some clones in this sample may be carry-over from other donors' samples. The chain has TRBV6-5 and TRBJ2-3; TRBD1 might be the D (6 bases). The CDR3 coding sequence is TGTGCCAGCAGTAGAGGACAGAGCACAGATACGCGGTATTTT. Translating gives CASSRGQSTDTRYF.